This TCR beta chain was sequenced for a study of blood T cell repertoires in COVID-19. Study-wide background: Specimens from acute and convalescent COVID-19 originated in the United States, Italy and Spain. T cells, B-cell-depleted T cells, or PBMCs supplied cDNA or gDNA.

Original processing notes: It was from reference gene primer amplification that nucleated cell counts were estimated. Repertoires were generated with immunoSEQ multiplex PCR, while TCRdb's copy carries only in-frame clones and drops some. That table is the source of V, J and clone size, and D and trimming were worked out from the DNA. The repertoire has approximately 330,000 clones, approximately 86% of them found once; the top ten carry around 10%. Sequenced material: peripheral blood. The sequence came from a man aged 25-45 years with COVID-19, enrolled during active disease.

The CDR3 DNA reads TGTGCCAGCAGCCAAGGACAGGGGGCGTGGGAGACCCAGTACTTC. It is translated as CASSQGQGAWETQYF. This rearrangement joins TRBV7-2 to TRBJ2-5; 11 bases agree with TRBD1. The ends lost 5 bases at V and 5 bases at J; junction bases unmatched: 7. The CDR3 loop spans 15 amino acids. In germline, CDR1 is SGHTA, CDR2 FQGNSA.